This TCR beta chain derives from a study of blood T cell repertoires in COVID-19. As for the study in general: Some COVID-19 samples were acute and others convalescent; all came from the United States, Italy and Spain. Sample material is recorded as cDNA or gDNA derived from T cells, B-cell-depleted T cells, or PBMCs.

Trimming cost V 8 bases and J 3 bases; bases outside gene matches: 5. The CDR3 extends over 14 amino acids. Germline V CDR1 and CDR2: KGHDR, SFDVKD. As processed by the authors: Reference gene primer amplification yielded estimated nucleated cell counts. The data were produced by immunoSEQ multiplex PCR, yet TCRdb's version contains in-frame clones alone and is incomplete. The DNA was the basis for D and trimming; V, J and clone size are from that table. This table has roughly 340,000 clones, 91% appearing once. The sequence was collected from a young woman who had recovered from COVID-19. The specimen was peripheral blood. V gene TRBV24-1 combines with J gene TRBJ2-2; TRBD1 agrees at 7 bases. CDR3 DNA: TGTGCCACCACTACTACAGGGGACACCGGGGAGCTGTTTTTT. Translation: CATTTTGDTGELFF.